This TCR beta chain was retrieved from a study of blood T cell repertoires in COVID-19. Looking at the study overall: Specimens from acute and convalescent COVID-19 originated in the United States, Italy and Spain. PBMCs, B-cell-depleted T cells, or T cells were the source of the cDNA or gDNA that made up the material.

Using immunoSEQ multiplex PCR, the repertoire was profiled, and TCRdb retains in-frame clones only, with some absent. The sample includes fewer than 450,000 clones, roughly 90% of them seen just once. The germline V gene has CDR1 MGHRA and CDR2 YSYEKL. V was shortened by 0 bases and J by 10 bases, with 7 bases between the two germline ends. The CDR3 loop spans 12 amino acids. The study assigned cohorts using participant-reported clinical history. Cohort 3 donors were reported recovered after two negative PCRs, clearance, or symptom resolution. The V call is TRBV4-1, the J call TRBJ2-1; D remains ambiguous. This sequence originates from a woman in her thirties who had recovered from COVID-19. Sequencing used PBMCs or T cells enriched from blood (not recorded which). The CDR3, as DNA: TGCGCCAGCAGCCAAGATCTTGTGGAGCAGTTCTTC. Residues: CASSQDLVEQFF.